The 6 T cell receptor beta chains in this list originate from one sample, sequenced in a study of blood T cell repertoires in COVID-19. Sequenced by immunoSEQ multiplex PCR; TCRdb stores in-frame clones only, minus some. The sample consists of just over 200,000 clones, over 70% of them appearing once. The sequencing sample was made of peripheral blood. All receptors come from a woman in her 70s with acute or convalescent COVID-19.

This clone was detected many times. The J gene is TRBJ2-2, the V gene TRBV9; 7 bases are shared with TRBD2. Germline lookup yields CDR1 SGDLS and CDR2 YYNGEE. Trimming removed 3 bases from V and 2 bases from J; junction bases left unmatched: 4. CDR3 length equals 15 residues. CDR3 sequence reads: CASSERDFNTGELFF. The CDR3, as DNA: TGTGCCAGCAGCGAGCGGGACTTTAACACCGGGGAGCTGTTTTTT. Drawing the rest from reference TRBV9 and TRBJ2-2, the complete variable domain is DSGVTQTPKHLITATGQRVTLRCSPRSGDLSVYWYQQSLDQGLQFLIQYYNGEERAKGNILERFSAQQFPDLHSELNLSSLELGDSALYFCASSERDFNTGELFFGEGSRLTVL.

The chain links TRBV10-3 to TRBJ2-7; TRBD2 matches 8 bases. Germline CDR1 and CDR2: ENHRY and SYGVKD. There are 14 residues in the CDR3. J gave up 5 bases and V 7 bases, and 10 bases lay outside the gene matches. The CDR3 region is CAITSSGEGDEQYF. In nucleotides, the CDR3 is TGTGCCATCACAAGTAGCGGGGAAGGGGACGAGCAGTACTTC.

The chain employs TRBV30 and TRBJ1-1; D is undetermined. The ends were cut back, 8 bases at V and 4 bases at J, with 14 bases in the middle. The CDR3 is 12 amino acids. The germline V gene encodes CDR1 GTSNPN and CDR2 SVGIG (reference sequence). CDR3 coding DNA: TGTGCCCTCGGGGAAAAGGTCACTGAAGCTTTCTTT. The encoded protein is CALGEKVTEAFF.

The CDR3 loop reads CASRGTSGRNEQFF. CDR3 coding DNA: TGCGCCAGCAGAGGGACTAGCGGGAGGAATGAGCAGTTCTTC. The chain has TRBV5-1 and TRBJ2-1, with 15 bases that match TRBD2. Germline V gene lookup returns CDR1 SGHRS and CDR2 YFSETQ. Trimming removed 5 bases from V and 7 bases from J; junction bases left unmatched: 1. This CDR3 has 14 amino acids. Filled out from reference TRBV5-1 and TRBJ2-1, the complete variable domain reads KAGVTQTPRYLIKTRGQQVTLSCSPISGHRSVSWYQQTPGQGLQFLFEYFSETQRNKGNFPGRFSGRQFSNSRSEMNVSTLELGDSALYLCASRGTSGRNEQFFGPGTRLTVL.

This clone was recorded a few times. CDR3 protein: CASKPLAGALTDTQYF. In nucleotides, the CDR3 is TGTGCCAGTAAACCTCTAGCGGGAGCCCTCACAGATACGCAGTATTTT. The chain joins TRBV19 to TRBJ2-3; 10 bases align to TRBD2. CDR3 size: 16 residues. With V trimmed by 7 bases and J by 2 bases, 9 bases remained unmatched. CDR1 is LNHDA and CDR2 is SQIVND in the germline V gene (reference sequence).

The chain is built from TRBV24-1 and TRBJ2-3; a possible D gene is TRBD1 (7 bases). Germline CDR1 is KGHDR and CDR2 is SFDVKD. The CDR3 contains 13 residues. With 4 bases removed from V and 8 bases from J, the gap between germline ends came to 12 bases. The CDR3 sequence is CATSDRGARTQYF. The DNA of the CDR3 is TGTGCCACCAGTGACAGGGGGGCGCGTACGCAGTATTTT.